This T cell receptor beta chain was obtained from a study of shared clonotypes between healthy human individuals. This clone was detected only a few times. Its antigen is currently unknown. The protocol was immunoSEQ multiplex PCR, while the TCRdb copy is restricted to in-frame clones and leaves out a portion. The repertoire holds about 1 million clones, with around 74% as singletons. Germline V gives CDR1 SGHTA, CDR2 FQGNSA. This CDR3 is built from 15 residues. Trimming at V came to 5 bases and at J to 5 bases, leaving 9 bases not matched to a gene. Notes on the study in general: Non-shared clonotypes were found to have lower generation probabilities than the clonotypes that were shared by all four of the sorted-subset donors. Naive subsets typically showed greater estimated richness than memory subsets.

The receptor's source is a man aged 18 to 35 in good health. Sequencing input: memory CD4+ T cells sorted from blood. Stated subset: CD45RA-negative fraction. The V and J genes are TRBV7-2 and TRBJ2-5; the match to TRBD1 covers 9 bases. As DNA, the CDR3 is TGTGCCAGCAGCCCGGGACAGGGCCGTGAGGAGACCCAGTACTTC. Its protein product is CASSPGQGREETQYF.